The present TCR beta chain was sequenced within a study of blood T cells in healthy people across ages. Study-level results: Conclusively comparing naive with antigen-experienced cells was impossible with unsorted PBMCs.

For this clonotype: Its antigen is currently unknown. One junction end does not reproduce the germline sequence, and a read error may be involved.

The CDR3 length is 16 residues. Germline-derived CDR1 and CDR2 are MNHNY and SVGAGI (reference sequence). A second PCR of 7 to 11 cycles used a sample-barcoded 5' primer and a J-beta primer mix. A single record per CDR3 protein comes from TCRdb applying MiXCR to the 5' RACE reads. Among some 1.6 million distinct CDR3 sequences listed, about 35% were seen once. This clonotype was sampled from a woman in her 30s in good health. The rearrangement uses TRBV6-6 and TRBJ2-6; 8 bases match TRBD1. The source material was blood. CDR3 protein: CATKIDRGSGANVLIF. In DNA, the CDR3 is TGTGCCACTAAAATTGACAGGGGCTCTGGGGCCAACGTCCTGATTTTC.